This is a list of T cell receptor beta chains from one sample in a study of blood T cell repertoires in COVID-19. Here immunoSEQ multiplex PCR was the method, and the copy in TCRdb shows in-frame clones only, minus some. Found here are 300,000 to 450,000 clones, roughly nine tenths of them singletons; the top ten hold about 3.9%. Material for sequencing was peripheral blood. The receptors here all came from a woman in her fifties or sixties with COVID-19, enrolled during active disease. CDR3s include the opening cysteine and the closing phenylalanine or tryptophan. D genes are given only for firm matches. Part of the rows lack a size; the others show once, few, many or a class for expanded clones.

cdr3_nt: TGTGCCAGCATCCCTCGGGACAGGAAAAGGAAACACAATCAGCCCCAGCATTTT
cdr3_aa: CASIPRDRKRKHNQPQHF
v_call: TRBV28
j_call: TRBJ1-5
d_call: TRBD1
clone_size: -

cdr3_nt: TGTGCCAGCAGCTTCCGGGGCAGGGGGGAAAATGGCTACACCTTC
cdr3_aa: CASSFRGRGENGYTF
v_call: TRBV7-2
j_call: TRBJ1-2
d_call: TRBD1
clone_size: -

cdr3_nt: TGTGCCAGCAGCTTAGTAGGGGTCCCCTATGGCTACACCTTC
cdr3_aa: CASSLVGVPYGYTF
v_call: TRBV7-6
j_call: TRBJ1-2
d_call: -
clone_size: -

cdr3_nt: TGTGCCAGCAGTTACCGGACAGGATTAAACTATGGCTACACCTTC
cdr3_aa: CASSYRTGLNYGYTF
v_call: TRBV6-5
j_call: TRBJ1-2
d_call: TRBD1
clone_size: -

cdr3_nt: TGTGCCAGCAGCTCACGGTCAGGGGGAAACATTCAGTACTTC
cdr3_aa: CASSSRSGGNIQYF
v_call: TRBV7-9
j_call: TRBJ2-4
d_call: TRBD1
clone_size: -

cdr3_nt: TGTGCCAGCAGGAGCGGGGGCCTTTACGAGCAGTACTTC
cdr3_aa: CASRSGGLYEQYF
v_call: TRBV28
j_call: TRBJ2-7
d_call: TRBD2
clone_size: -

cdr3_nt: TGTGCCAGCAGTTACTCCTGGAGGGCTAGCAATCAGCCCCAGCATTTT
cdr3_aa: CASSYSWRASNQPQHF
v_call: TRBV6-5
j_call: TRBJ1-5
d_call: -
clone_size: -

cdr3_nt: TGTGCCACCTCCCGAGGGGACTCTAGCTCCTACAATGAGCAGTTCTTC
cdr3_aa: CATSRGDSSSYNEQFF
v_call: TRBV28
j_call: TRBJ2-1
d_call: -
clone_size: -

cdr3_nt: TGTGCCAGCAGCTTCTGGACAGGGCAGAACACTGAAGCTTTCTTT
cdr3_aa: CASSFWTGQNTEAFF
v_call: TRBV7-8
j_call: TRBJ1-1
d_call: TRBD1
clone_size: once

cdr3_nt: TGTGCCAGCAGCCCCCGTTCTAATAACTATGGCTACACCTTC
cdr3_aa: CASSPRSNNYGYTF
v_call: TRBV9
j_call: TRBJ1-2
d_call: -
clone_size: -

cdr3_nt: TGTGCCAGCAGCGCTAGACAGGGTGGAGGCTACGAGCAGTACTTC
cdr3_aa: CASSARQGGGYEQYF
v_call: TRBV7-6
j_call: TRBJ2-7
d_call: TRBD1
clone_size: -

cdr3_nt: TGCGCCAGCAGTCAAAGACAGGTTCGCCGCTCCTACAATGAGCAGTTCTTC
cdr3_aa: CASSQRQVRRSYNEQFF
v_call: TRBV23-1
j_call: TRBJ2-1
d_call: -
clone_size: -

cdr3_nt: TGTGCCTATCAACCGGGACAGGGGTTTAATTCACCCCTCCACTTT
cdr3_aa: CAYQPGQGFNSPLHF
v_call: TRBV28
j_call: TRBJ1-6
d_call: TRBD1
clone_size: few

cdr3_nt: TGCGCCAGCAGCTTTACAGGGGACGATCAGCCCCAGCATTTT
cdr3_aa: CASSFTGDDQPQHF
v_call: TRBV5-1
j_call: TRBJ1-5
d_call: TRBD1
clone_size: -

cdr3_nt: TGTGCCAGCAGTGAATTACAGGGGGGGACCCAGTACTTC
cdr3_aa: CASSELQGGTQYF
v_call: TRBV2
j_call: TRBJ2-5
d_call: TRBD1
clone_size: -

cdr3_nt: TGTGCCAGTAGTATAGAGGGCACGCCACCCCACACTGAAGCTTTCTTT
cdr3_aa: CASSIEGTPPHTEAFF
v_call: TRBV19
j_call: TRBJ1-1
d_call: -
clone_size: -

cdr3_nt: TGTGCCAGCGCCAGGGGGACTAATGAAAAACTGTTTTTT
cdr3_aa: CASARGTNEKLFF
v_call: TRBV11-2
j_call: TRBJ1-4
d_call: TRBD1
clone_size: -

cdr3_nt: TGTGCCAGCAGCCAAGAAACCTCGGGTGAAGCTTTCTTT
cdr3_aa: CASSQETSGEAFF
v_call: TRBV14
j_call: TRBJ1-1
d_call: -
clone_size: -

cdr3_nt: TGCGCCAGCAGCGTGACAGGGATAGACACTGAAGCTTTCTTT
cdr3_aa: CASSVTGIDTEAFF
v_call: TRBV5-1
j_call: TRBJ1-1
d_call: TRBD1
clone_size: -

cdr3_nt: TGTGCCAGCAGTTTAAGCGTAAATCAGCCCCAGCATTTT
cdr3_aa: CASSLSVNQPQHF
v_call: TRBV27
j_call: TRBJ1-5
d_call: -
clone_size: -

cdr3_nt: TGTGCCAGCAGTGACAGGGGAGATCAGCCCCAGCATTTT
cdr3_aa: CASSDRGDQPQHF
v_call: TRBV2
j_call: TRBJ1-5
d_call: -
clone_size: once

cdr3_nt: TGTGCCAGCAGCCTAAGACTAGTGGGGGGGAATGAGCAGTTCTTC
cdr3_aa: CASSLRLVGGNEQFF
v_call: TRBV7-8
j_call: TRBJ2-1
d_call: TRBD2
clone_size: once

cdr3_nt: TGTGCCAGCAGTGCACAGGGGATTAGCACAGATACGCAGTATTTT
cdr3_aa: CASSAQGISTDTQYF
v_call: TRBV28
j_call: TRBJ2-3
d_call: TRBD1
clone_size: -

cdr3_nt: TGTGCCAGCAGCCAATTTAGACAGAGAGGACCCTTC
cdr3_aa: CASSQFRQRGPF
v_call: TRBV3-1/TRBV3-2
j_call: TRBJ2-4
d_call: -
clone_size: -

cdr3_nt: TGTGCCAGCAGCGCCCTAGGTGGCTACACCTTC
cdr3_aa: CASSALGGYTF
v_call: TRBV6-5
j_call: TRBJ1-2
d_call: -
clone_size: -

cdr3_nt: TGTGCCAGCAGTCCCTACAGGGGGCCGGTCACAGATACGCAGTATTTT
cdr3_aa: CASSPYRGPVTDTQYF
v_call: TRBV28
j_call: TRBJ2-3
d_call: TRBD1
clone_size: -

cdr3_nt: TGTGCCAGCAGTCGGACAGGGGACTCTGGAAACACCATATATTTT
cdr3_aa: CASSRTGDSGNTIYF
v_call: TRBV6-5
j_call: TRBJ1-3
d_call: TRBD1
clone_size: -

cdr3_nt: TGTGCCAGCGGACCGTGGGGGGGGGCGGACGGGTCCTACGAGCAGTACTTC
cdr3_aa: CASGPWGGADGSYEQYF
v_call: TRBV28
j_call: TRBJ2-7
d_call: -
clone_size: -

cdr3_nt: TGTGCCAGCAGTTACCGCCGGGACAGTCCCTCTGAAGCTTTCTTT
cdr3_aa: CASSYRRDSPSEAFF
v_call: TRBV6-5
j_call: TRBJ1-1
d_call: TRBD1
clone_size: -

cdr3_nt: TGTGCCAGCAGCTATTCGACAGGGTCGATGAACACTGAAGCTTTCTTT
cdr3_aa: CASSYSTGSMNTEAFF
v_call: TRBV11-2
j_call: TRBJ1-1
d_call: TRBD1
clone_size: few

cdr3_nt: TGCAGTGCTAGTGCCGGAGGAGGTGAGCAGTTCTTC
cdr3_aa: CSASAGGGEQFF
v_call: TRBV20-1
j_call: TRBJ2-1
d_call: -
clone_size: once

cdr3_nt: TGTGCCACCAGCGTTTCCCGGACCCCGGGACAAGGGGTGGGGAAGAAAACAGATACGCAGTATTTT
cdr3_aa: CATSVSRTPGQGVGKKTDTQYF
v_call: TRBV15
j_call: TRBJ2-3
d_call: -
clone_size: -

cdr3_nt: TGTGCCAGCAGCAAAAAGTCATTGGAGGGCTACACCTTC
cdr3_aa: CASSKKSLEGYTF
v_call: TRBV11-2
j_call: TRBJ1-2
d_call: -
clone_size: -

cdr3_nt: TGTGCCAGCAGTTTATGGGGACAGGGTAATGAAAAACTGTTTTTT
cdr3_aa: CASSLWGQGNEKLFF
v_call: TRBV28
j_call: TRBJ1-4
d_call: TRBD1
clone_size: few

cdr3_nt: TGCGCCAGCAGCCAGGAAAGGACTAGCGGGGGGGCCTTTAATGAGCAGTTCTTC
cdr3_aa: CASSQERTSGGAFNEQFF
v_call: TRBV4-1
j_call: TRBJ2-1
d_call: TRBD2
clone_size: -

cdr3_nt: TGTGCCATCAGGGGGGGGGTCAATCAGCCCCAGCATTTT
cdr3_aa: CAIRGGVNQPQHF
v_call: TRBV10-3
j_call: TRBJ1-5
d_call: -
clone_size: -

cdr3_nt: TGTGCCAGCAGCTACAGGGGGCTCGGTGGCTACACCTTC
cdr3_aa: CASSYRGLGGYTF
v_call: TRBV27
j_call: TRBJ1-2
d_call: TRBD1
clone_size: once

cdr3_nt: TGTGCCAGCAGCCGCAACCGGGGAAGGAATAACTATGGCTACACCTTC
cdr3_aa: CASSRNRGRNNYGYTF
v_call: TRBV5-8
j_call: TRBJ1-2
d_call: -
clone_size: -

cdr3_nt: TGCGCCAGCAGCCCTACACATGGGAGGAATCAGCCCCAGCATTTT
cdr3_aa: CASSPTHGRNQPQHF
v_call: TRBV5-1
j_call: TRBJ1-5
d_call: -
clone_size: -

cdr3_nt: TGTGCCAGCAGCTTAGCCCCCACAGGCGTCAACGAGCAGTACTTC
cdr3_aa: CASSLAPTGVNEQYF
v_call: TRBV7-3
j_call: TRBJ2-7
d_call: -
clone_size: -

cdr3_nt: TGTGCCAGCAGCTTAACAGCTCAGGGGCAGGGGTATGGCTACACCTTC
cdr3_aa: CASSLTAQGQGYGYTF
v_call: TRBV7-3
j_call: TRBJ1-2
d_call: -
clone_size: -